This T cell receptor beta chain comes out of a study of T cells after yellow fever vaccination. Overall study context: Libraries from low-cell-number fractions were prepared with the SMART-Seq v4 Ultra Low Input RNA kit.

TCRdb re-derived calls from the 5' RACE reads in MiXCR, one entry per CDR3 protein. The data contain under 350,000 distinct CDR3 sequences, over 4% of them singletons. Overall study results and limits: Repertoires sorted by FACS could include abundant clonotypes that are contaminants from the bulk population. Clones that expanded after primary vaccination mostly reappeared after the booster (around 96% CD4, 70% to 90% CD8). Though weaker, the secondary response peaked faster, on day 5 versus 15.

Concerning this clonotype itself: Its antigen is currently unknown.

From germline, CDR1 is SGHAT and CDR2 FQNNGV. This CDR3 is 15 amino acids long. V was clipped by 5 bases and J by 6 bases; unmatched bases: 7. The source is a young man who received the YFV17D yellow fever vaccine. The V and J genes are TRBV11-2 and TRBJ2-1, with 10 nucleotides matching TRBD2. Sequences were derived from PBMCs, sampled 5 days after the yellow fever booster vaccination. The CDR3: CASSQRSGGANEQFF. DNA of the CDR3: TGTGCCAGCAGCCAGAGGAGCGGGGGGGCCAATGAGCAGTTCTTC.